This T cell receptor (beta chain) is from a study of Ad26.COV2.S vaccination and SARS-CoV-2 variants. As to treatment: over 15 received Ad26.COV2.S at low or high dose, single or two shots; about 5 received placebo; per-sample allocation not given. Material that was analyzed had been drawn on day 63 after the first vaccine or placebo injection. A Boston adult aged 18-55 years was the donor. The trim removed 4 bases at V and 4 bases at J, leaving 10 bases unmatched. The length of the CDR3 is 15 residues. Germline CDR1 reads SGDLS; CDR2 reads YYNGEE. Repertoires were generated with immunoSEQ multiplex PCR, while TCRdb's copy carries only in-frame clones and drops some. Found here are approximately 420,000 clones, 88% of them singletons; the top ten hold 3.6%.

The chain uses TRBV9 and TRBJ2-7, with 8 bases aligning to TRBD2. The receptor was isolated from a person between 18 and 65 years old who received the Ad26.COV2.S COVID-19 vaccine or a placebo. Sequences were derived from peripheral blood, sampled in a trial of Ad26.COV2.S vaccine versus placebo. The CDR3 is CASSLQAGGRYEQYF. The DNA of the CDR3 is TGTGCCAGCAGCCTACAGGCGGGGGGCCGTTACGAGCAGTACTTC.